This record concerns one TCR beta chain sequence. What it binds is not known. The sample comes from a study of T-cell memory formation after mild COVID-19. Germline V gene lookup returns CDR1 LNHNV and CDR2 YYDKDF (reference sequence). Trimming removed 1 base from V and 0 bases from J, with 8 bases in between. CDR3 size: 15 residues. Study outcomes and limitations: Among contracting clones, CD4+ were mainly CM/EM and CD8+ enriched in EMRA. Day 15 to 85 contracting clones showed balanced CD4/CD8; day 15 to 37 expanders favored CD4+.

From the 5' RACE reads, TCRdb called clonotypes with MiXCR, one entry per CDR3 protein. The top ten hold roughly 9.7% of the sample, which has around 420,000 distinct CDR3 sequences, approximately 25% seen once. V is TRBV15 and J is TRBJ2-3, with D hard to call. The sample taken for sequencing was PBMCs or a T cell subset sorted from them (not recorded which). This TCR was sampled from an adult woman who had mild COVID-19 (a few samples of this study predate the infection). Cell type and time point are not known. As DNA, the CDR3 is TGTGCCACCAGCAGAGCTACAGCTAGCACAGATACGCAGTATTTT. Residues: CATSRATASTDTQYF.